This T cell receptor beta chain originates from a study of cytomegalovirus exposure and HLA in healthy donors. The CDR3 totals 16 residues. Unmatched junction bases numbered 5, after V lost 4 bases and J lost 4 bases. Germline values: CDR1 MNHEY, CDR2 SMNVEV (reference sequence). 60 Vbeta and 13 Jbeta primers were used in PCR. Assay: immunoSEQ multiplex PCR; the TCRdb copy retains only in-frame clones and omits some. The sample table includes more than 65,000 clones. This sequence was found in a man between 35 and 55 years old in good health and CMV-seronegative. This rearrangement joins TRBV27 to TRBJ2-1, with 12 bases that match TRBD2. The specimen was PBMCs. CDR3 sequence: CASSSGLAGTYNEQFF. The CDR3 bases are TGTGCCAGCAGTTCCGGACTAGCGGGGACTTACAATGAGCAGTTCTTC.